A single sample is the source of the 32 T cell receptor beta chains below, sequenced in a study of CD8+CD57+ T cells in acquired aplastic anemia. The study profiled TCR beta VDJ and CDR3 using genomic DNA as template. One entry per CDR3 protein results from TCRdb running MiXCR on the reads. The table includes 150,000 to 200,000 distinct CDR3 sequences, 45% to 50% detected once. Material for sequencing was sorted CD4+, CD8+, or CD8+CD57+ T cells (not recorded which) from PBMCs. These receptors originate from a human donor in good health.

The CDR3 protein is CSATDRVGEQYF. CDR3 nucleotide sequence: TGCAGCGCGACCGACAGGGTGGGGGAGCAGTACTTC. The gene calls are TRBV29-1 and TRBJ2-7, with 7 bases that match TRBD1. This CDR3 is built from 12 residues. V trimming: 7 bases; J trimming: 7 bases; junction bases outside the gene matches: 10. Germline assignment: CDR1 SQVTM and CDR2 ANQGSEA.

This clonotype was seen ten or more times. This rearrangement joins TRBV12-3 or TRBV12-4 to TRBJ1-2; TRBD1 aligns across 7 bases. This CDR3 has 13 residues. V was pared by 4 bases and J by 2 bases, with 1 base of the junction left unmatched. The CDR3 region has the DNA TGTGCCAGCAGTTACAGGGGAAACTATGGCTACACCTTC. The encoded protein is CASSYRGNYGYTF.

The J gene is TRBJ2-7, the V gene TRBV7-3; 7 bases align to TRBD2. Germline V gene data show CDR1 as SGHTA and CDR2 as FQGTGA. This CDR3 contains 13 residues. V shed 2 bases and J 6 bases; nucleotides not matched to a gene: 4. CDR3 nucleotides: TGTGCCAGCAGCTTATGGGGCGGGAGCGAGCAGTACTTC. Its protein is CASSLWGGSEQYF.

This clonotype was observed many times. The J gene is TRBJ2-1, the V gene TRBV7-6; possibly TRBD1 or TRBD2 for D (5 bases each). V gave up 5 bases and J gave up 1 base, with 15 bases separating them. The germline CDR1 and CDR2 sequences are SGHVS and FNYEAQ. This CDR3 spans 16 amino acids. The CDR3 is CASSPGNRMSYNEQFF. The CDR3 region has the DNA TGTGCCAGCAGCCCGGGGAACAGGATGTCCTACAATGAGCAGTTCTTC.

In DNA form, the CDR3 reads TGTGCCAGCAGTTTCAGCCGACGGATTCGCACAGATACGCAGTATTTT. Translated: CASSFSRRIRTDTQYF. The chain is built from TRBV28 and TRBJ2-3; D remains unclear. The V gene lost 3 bases and the J gene lost 1 base, with 14 bases spanning the gap. Germline V gene sequence: CDR1 MDHEN, CDR2 SYDVKM. The CDR3 has 16 amino acids. The whole variable domain, remainder taken from reference TRBV28 and TRBJ2-3, is DVKVTQSSRYLVKRTGEKVFLECVQDMDHENMFWYRQDPGLGLRLIYFSYDVKMKEKGDIPEGYSVSREKKERFSLILESASTNQTSMYLCASSFSRRIRTDTQYFGPGTRLTVL.

This clonotype was observed at least ten times. The chain uses TRBV2 and TRBJ1-5; D is perhaps TRBD1 (6 bases). This CDR3 comprises 15 residues. Germline lookup yields CDR1 SNHLY and CDR2 FYNNEI. Trimming cost V 6 bases and J 6 bases, with 18 bases left between them. The CDR3 nucleotides read TGTGCCAGCAGCCGGGACAAGGCTCCCCCTCAGCCCCAGCATTTT. Translating it yields CASSRDKAPPQPQHF. Drawing the rest from reference TRBV2 and TRBJ1-5, the complete variable domain is EPEVTQTPSHQVTQMGQEVILRCVPISNHLYFYWYRQILGQKVEFLVSFYNNEISEKSEIFDDQFSVERPDGSNFTLKIRSTKLEDSAMYFCASSRDKAPPQPQHFGDGTRLSIL.

The CDR3 is CSALWVHEQYF. The CDR3 bases are TGCAGTGCCCTCTGGGTGCACGAGCAGTACTTC. The J gene is TRBJ2-7, the V gene TRBV20-1; D gene ambiguous. Trimming removed 6 bases from V and 5 bases from J, with 11 bases in between. CDR3 length: 11 amino acids. In germline, CDR1 is DFQATT, CDR2 SNEGSKA (reference sequence).

In its sample, this clonotype was seen many times. The V and J genes are TRBV6-1 and TRBJ2-5; 8 bases line up with TRBD1. Germline CDR1 and CDR2: MNHNS and SASEGT. This CDR3 contains 17 residues. The trim removed 7 bases at V and 2 bases at J, leaving 15 bases unmatched. The CDR3 region has the DNA TGTGCCAGCACCTCATCAGGGGGCTTTCACGTACAAGAGACCCAGTACTTC. Encoded protein: CASTSSGGFHVQETQYF.

The chain is built from TRBV7-9 and TRBJ2-2; unclear D gene. CDR3 size: 12 residues. Germline CDR1 is SEHNR and CDR2 is FQNEAQ (reference sequence). V was trimmed by 5 bases and J by 4 bases, leaving 5 bases between them. This chain's CDR3 is CASSPRTGELFF. The CDR3, as DNA: TGTGCCAGCAGCCCGCGCACCGGGGAGCTGTTTTTT.

This clonotype was seen repeatedly, ten times or more. The V gene is TRBV12-3 or TRBV12-4, the J gene TRBJ1-2; tentative D call: TRBD1 (6 bases). The CDR3 contains 12 residues. Trimming cost V 6 bases and J 7 bases, with 12 bases left between them. The CDR3 nucleotides read TGTGCCAGCAGGAGGACAGCTCTTGGCTACACCTTC. This encodes CASRRTALGYTF.

To note about this clonotype: Sequence at one end of the junction differs from germline and may be a read error. V is TRBV2 and J is TRBJ2-3, with D possibly TRBD1 on 5 matching bases. Looked up from germline, CDR1 is SNHLY and CDR2 is FYNNEI. The CDR3 contains 15 residues. Here the CDR3 reads CTSTTGDSSTDTQYF. The CDR3 DNA follows: TGTACCAGCACCACAGGTGATTCTAGCACAGATACGCAGTATTTT.

In this sample, this clonotype turned up many times. The V call is TRBV2, the J call TRBJ1-5, with unresolved D. This CDR3 comprises 13 residues. V shed 6 bases and J shed 8 bases, with 14 bases lying between them. The V gene's germline CDR1 is SNHLY and CDR2 FYNNEI. The CDR3 reads CASSAQEPEPQHF. The DNA for the CDR3 is TGTGCCAGCAGCGCGCAGGAGCCGGAGCCCCAGCATTTT.

This clonotype has at least ten counts. The chain employs TRBV29-1 and TRBJ2-7; maybe TRBD2 (7 bases). This CDR3 spans 15 amino acids. V lost 6 bases and J lost 0, with 18 bases in between. Germline values: CDR1 SQVTM, CDR2 ANQGSEA. In DNA form, the CDR3 reads TGCAGCGTGGGGGGGGGGGGCTGGGGCTCCTACGAGCAGTACTTC. It codes for CSVGGGGWGSYEQYF.

Only one count was recorded for this clonotype. The chain has TRBV24-1 and TRBJ1-1; D ambiguous. The CDR3 runs 14 residues. V was pared by 9 bases and J by 2 bases, with 15 bases between. Germline CDR1 KGHDR, CDR2 SFDVKD. DNA of the CDR3: TGTGCCACCCGGGGAGTGGGCATAAACACTGAAGCTTTCTTT. Its translation: CATRGVGINTEAFF.

This clonotype appeared a few times. This chain joins TRBV15 and TRBJ2-3; perhaps TRBD2 as D (5 bases). The V gene lost 3 bases and the J gene lost 6 bases, with 13 bases spanning the gap. The CDR3 runs 14 residues. CDR1 and CDR2 (germline): LNHNV, YYDKDF (reference sequence). CDR3 loop: CATSRLSRRDTQYF. The CDR3 DNA follows: TGTGCCACCAGCAGGTTATCGAGGAGGGATACGCAGTATTTT. Together with reference TRBV15 and TRBJ2-3, the CDR3 gives the full variable domain: DAMVIQNPRYQVTQFGKPVTLSCSQTLNHNVMYWYQQKSSQAPKLLFHYYDKDFNNEADTPDNFQSRRPNTSFCFLDIRSPGLGDTAMYLCATSRLSRRDTQYFGPGTRLTVL.

The chain has TRBV7-3 and TRBJ1-2; 9 bases map to TRBD1. The CDR3 extends over 13 amino acids. Germline-derived CDR1 and CDR2 are SGHTA and FQGTGA. V shed 4 bases, J shed 8 bases, and the junction held 5 bases outside the gene matches. The CDR3 DNA is TGTGCCAGCAGCTCTGACAGGGGGAGAGGCTACACCTTC. Encoded protein: CASSSDRGRGYTF.

CDR3 loop: CASRGTGQTGNTIYF. DNA for the CDR3: TGTGCCAGCAGAGGGACAGGGCAGACTGGAAACACCATATATTTT. This rearrangement joins TRBV11-3 to TRBJ1-3; TRBD1 matches 9 bases. CDR3 length: 15 residues. CDR1 is SGHNT, CDR2 YENEEA, per germline. V lost 6 bases to trimming and J lost 2 bases; unmatched junction nucleotides: 5.

This clonotype was counted ten times or more. This rearrangement joins TRBV20-1 to TRBJ1-1, with D unclear. This CDR3 comprises 13 residues. Trimming left V 2 bases short and J 1 base short, with 8 bases between. CDR1 is DFQATT, CDR2 SNEGSKA, per germline (reference sequence). This chain's CDR3 is CSARSPTNTEAFF. DNA of the CDR3: TGCAGTGCTAGATCCCCGACGAACACTGAAGCTTTCTTT.

This chain connects TRBV7-9 to TRBJ2-7; perhaps TRBD2 as D (5 bases). Trimming took 0 bases from V and 5 from J, leaving 14 bases between them. Per the germline V gene, CDR1 is SEHNR and CDR2 is FQNEAQ (reference sequence). The CDR3 consists of 15 residues. The CDR3 here is CASSLASGGADEQYF. CDR3 in DNA: TGTGCCAGCAGCTTAGCATCCGGAGGAGCGGACGAGCAGTACTTC.

This clonotype appeared many times. The chain recombines TRBV3-1 with TRBJ2-3; D remains ambiguous. The germline CDR1 and CDR2 sequences are LGHDT and YNNKEL (reference sequence). V gave up 3 bases and J gave up 4 bases, with 2 bases separating them. CDR3 length: 11 amino acids. The CDR3: CASSQSDTQYF. CDR3 DNA sequence: TGTGCCAGCAGCCAGTCAGATACGCAGTATTTT.

A note on this clonotype: With a much larger clone just one base away, this may be a read error. The genes are TRBV5-4 and TRBJ2-3, with TRBD1 identical over 11 bases. Germline V gene lookup returns CDR1 SGHNT and CDR2 YYREEE (reference sequence). This CDR3 is built from 16 residues. The trim removed 2 bases at V and 8 bases at J, leaving 10 bases unmatched. The CDR3 region is CASSFGTGGMVGTQYF. DNA for the CDR3: TGTGCCAGCAGCTTTGGGACAGGGGGAATGGTGGGTACGCAGTATTTT.

This clonotype was picked up many times. In this CDR3 the conserved last residue, phenylalanine or tryptophan, is missing, so a read error is likely. The chain recombines TRBV5-1 with TRBJ2-7; 9 bases map to TRBD1. The germline V gene encodes CDR1 SGHRS and CDR2 YFSETQ. The CDR3 contains 16 residues. The V and J ends lost 0 bases and 4 bases, in that order; junction bases with no gene match: 8. CDR3 nucleotides: TGCGCCAGCAGCTTGGCCTGGACAGGGGTAGTTTACGAGCAGTACCTC. The encoded protein is CASSLAWTGVVYEQYL.

The genes are TRBV30 and TRBJ2-1; TRBD1 matches at 8 bases. CDR1 GTSNPN and CDR2 SVGIG come from the germline V gene (reference sequence). This CDR3 spans 18 amino acids. V trimming: 0 bases; J trimming: 0 bases; junction bases outside the gene matches: 10. Here the CDR3 DNA reads TGTGCCTGGAGTGTTAGGACCGCAGGGGGCGACTCCTACAATGAGCAGTTCTTC. Protein: CAWSVRTAGGDSYNEQFF.

V is TRBV10-3 and J is TRBJ2-2; D ambiguous. The CDR3 has 12 amino acids. The ends were cut back, 3 bases at V and 3 bases at J, with 2 bases in the middle. Looked up from germline, CDR1 is ENHRY and CDR2 is SYGVKD. The CDR3 spells CAISDHTGELFF. CDR3 DNA: TGTGCCATCAGTGACCACACCGGGGAGCTGTTTTTT.

This clonotype showed up many times. The chain links TRBV19 to TRBJ2-5, with TRBD2 matching 9 bases. This CDR3 is 15 amino acids long. J was trimmed by 5 bases and V by 5 bases; bases with no gene match: 9. Germline V gene lookup returns CDR1 LNHDA and CDR2 SQIVND (reference sequence). The CDR3 protein is CASSLREGLWETQYF. CDR3 in DNA: TGTGCCAGTAGTCTGCGGGAGGGCCTTTGGGAGACCCAGTACTTC.

The chain couples TRBV20-1 to TRBJ1-2; tentatively, D is TRBD1 (5 bases). Trimming left V 5 bases short and J 5 bases short, with 15 bases between. The germline CDR1 and CDR2 sequences are DFQATT and SNEGSKA (reference sequence). This CDR3 is built from 13 residues. The CDR3 nucleotides read TGCAGTGCTGCCCAGACAGTAGGGTATGGCTACACCTTC. It specifies CSAAQTVGYGYTF.

The gene calls are TRBV9 and TRBJ1-1; D uncertain. Germline values: CDR1 SGDLS, CDR2 YYNGEE. The V gene lost 0 bases and the J gene lost 2 bases, with 11 bases spanning the gap. The CDR3 is 15 residues long. CDR3 region: CASSVGPAGNTEAFF. CDR3 in DNA: TGTGCCAGCAGCGTAGGACCCGCTGGAAACACTGAAGCTTTCTTT.

The chain couples TRBV7-6 to TRBJ2-7; tentatively, D is TRBD1 (6 bases). V shed 1 base and J shed 0 bases, with 16 bases lying between them. The CDR3 runs to 17 residues. Germline lookup yields CDR1 SGHVS and CDR2 FNYEAQ. The CDR3 sequence is CASSLDSTGNPSYEQYF. The CDR3 region has the DNA TGTGCCAGCAGCTTAGACAGTACAGGGAACCCCTCCTACGAGCAGTACTTC.

This clonotype was seen at least ten times. The chain links TRBV20-1 to TRBJ2-7, with D possibly being TRBD2 (5 bases). The germline V and J ends were trimmed by 0 bases and 6 bases, with 9 bases remaining between them. Germline CDR1 is DFQATT and CDR2 is SNEGSKA (reference sequence). The CDR3 sequence is 12 residues long. The CDR3 nucleotides are TGCAGTGCTAGAGATCAACGGGGCGAGCAGTACTTC. Protein: CSARDQRGEQYF.

The CDR3 region is CASSQGQRTFNTGELFF. The CDR3 nucleotides read TGTGCCAGCAGCCAAGGTCAGCGGACCTTCAACACCGGGGAGCTGTTTTTT. The gene calls are TRBV9 and TRBJ2-2; TRBD2 is a possible D gene (5 bases). CDR1 SGDLS and CDR2 YYNGEE come from the germline V gene. The CDR3 has 17 residues. V shed 4 bases and J shed 2 bases, with 18 bases lying between them.

Note on this clonotype: Sequence at one end of the junction differs from germline and may be a read error. The chain combines TRBV7-7 with TRBJ1-6; a weak D match, TRBD1 (6 bases). The V gene's germline CDR1 is SSHAT and CDR2 FNYEAQ (reference sequence). There are 13 residues in the CDR3. The CDR3 sequence is CASSPDRGQSLHF. Written as DNA, the CDR3 is TGTGCTAGCAGTCCAGACCGGGGGCAATCCCTCCACTTT. Based on the CDR3 plus reference TRBV7-7 and TRBJ1-6, the full variable domain is GAGVSQSPRYKVTKRGQDVTLRCDPISSHATLYWYQQALGQGPEFLTYFNYEAQPDKSGLPSDRFSAERPEGSISTLTIQRTEQRDSAMYRCASSPDRGQSLHFGNGTRLTVT.

This clonotype appeared many times. The V gene is TRBV15, the J gene TRBJ2-4; D is uncertain. Deletions cut 0 bases from V and 9 bases from J, with 6 bases between. This CDR3 has 12 residues. Germline CDR1 is LNHNV and CDR2 is YYDKDF (reference sequence). CDR3 protein: CATSRDDGIQYF. As DNA, the CDR3 is TGTGCCACCAGCAGAGATGATGGCATTCAGTACTTC. The whole variable domain, filled in from reference TRBV15 and TRBJ2-4, reads DAMVIQNPRYQVTQFGKPVTLSCSQTLNHNVMYWYQQKSSQAPKLLFHYYDKDFNNEADTPDNFQSRRPNTSFCFLDIRSPGLGDTAMYLCATSRDDGIQYFGAGTRLSVL.